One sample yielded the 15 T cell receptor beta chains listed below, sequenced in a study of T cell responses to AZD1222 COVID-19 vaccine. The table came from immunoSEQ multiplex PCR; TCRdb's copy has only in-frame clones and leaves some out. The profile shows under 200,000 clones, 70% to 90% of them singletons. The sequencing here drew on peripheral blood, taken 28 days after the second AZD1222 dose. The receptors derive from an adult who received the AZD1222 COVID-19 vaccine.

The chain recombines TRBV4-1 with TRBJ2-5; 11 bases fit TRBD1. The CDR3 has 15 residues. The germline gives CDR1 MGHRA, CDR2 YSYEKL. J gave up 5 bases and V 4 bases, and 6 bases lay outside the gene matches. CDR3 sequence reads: CASSLGQGARETQYF. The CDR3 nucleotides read TGCGCCAGCAGCCTAGGACAGGGGGCAAGGGAGACCCAGTACTTC.

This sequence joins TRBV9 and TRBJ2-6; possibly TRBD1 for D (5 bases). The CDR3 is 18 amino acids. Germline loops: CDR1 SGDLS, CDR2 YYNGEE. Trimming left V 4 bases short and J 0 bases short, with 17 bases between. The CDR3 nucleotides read TGTGCCAGCAGCTGGGGCTCCACCTACCACTCTGGGGCCAACGTCCTGACTTTC. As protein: CASSWGSTYHSGANVLTF. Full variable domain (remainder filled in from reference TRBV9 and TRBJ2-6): DSGVTQTPKHLITATGQRVTLRCSPRSGDLSVYWYQQSLDQGLQFLIQYYNGEERAKGNILERFSAQQFPDLHSELNLSSLELGDSALYFCASSWGSTYHSGANVLTFGAGSRLTVL.

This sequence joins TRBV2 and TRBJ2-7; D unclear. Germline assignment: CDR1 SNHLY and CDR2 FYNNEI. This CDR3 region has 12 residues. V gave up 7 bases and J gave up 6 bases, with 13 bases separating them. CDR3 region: CASTNLSGEQYF. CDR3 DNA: TGTGCCAGCACAAACCTTTCTGGCGAGCAGTACTTC.

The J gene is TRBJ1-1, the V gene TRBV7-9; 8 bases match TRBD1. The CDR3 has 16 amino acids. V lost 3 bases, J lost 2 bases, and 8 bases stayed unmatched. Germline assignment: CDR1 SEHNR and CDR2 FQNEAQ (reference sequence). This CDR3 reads CASSFPLTGENTEAFF. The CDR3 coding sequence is TGTGCCAGCAGCTTTCCTTTGACAGGGGAAAACACTGAAGCTTTCTTT.

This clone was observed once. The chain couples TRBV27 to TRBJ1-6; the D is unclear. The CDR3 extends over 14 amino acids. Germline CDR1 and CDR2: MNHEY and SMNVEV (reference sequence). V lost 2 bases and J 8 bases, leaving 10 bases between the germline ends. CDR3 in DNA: TGTGCCAGCAGTTTAAAACAGTTCGATTCACCCCTCCACTTT. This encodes CASSLKQFDSPLHF.

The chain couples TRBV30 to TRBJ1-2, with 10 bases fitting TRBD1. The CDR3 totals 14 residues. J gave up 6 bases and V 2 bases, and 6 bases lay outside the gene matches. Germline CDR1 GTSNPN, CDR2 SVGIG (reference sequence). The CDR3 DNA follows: TGTGCCTGGAGTATGACAGGGGGCGCGGATGGCTACACCTTC. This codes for CAWSMTGGADGYTF.

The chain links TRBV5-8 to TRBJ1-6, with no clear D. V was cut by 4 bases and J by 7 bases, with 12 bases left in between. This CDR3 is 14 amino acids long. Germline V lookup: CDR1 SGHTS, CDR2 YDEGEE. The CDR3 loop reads CASSAGGQNSPLHF. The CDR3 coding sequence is TGTGCCAGCAGCGCCGGCGGGCAGAATTCACCCCTCCACTTT.

CDR3 protein: CASSLDGRGSNQPQHF. The CDR3 DNA reads as TGTGCCAGCAGCTTGGATGGGAGGGGGAGCAATCAGCCCCAGCATTTT. The rearrangement links TRBV5-5 to TRBJ1-5, with a tentative D call TRBD1 (6 bases). This CDR3 is built from 16 residues. The germline CDR1 and CDR2 sequences are SGHKS and YYEKEE (reference sequence). Deletions cut 0 bases from V and 1 base from J, with 11 bases between.

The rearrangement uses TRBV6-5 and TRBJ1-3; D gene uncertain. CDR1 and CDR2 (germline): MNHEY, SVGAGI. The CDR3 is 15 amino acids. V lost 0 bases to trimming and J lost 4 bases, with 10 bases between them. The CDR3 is CASSYSPGRGNTIYF. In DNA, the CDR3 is TGTGCCAGCAGTTACTCGCCAGGCAGGGGAAACACCATATATTTT.

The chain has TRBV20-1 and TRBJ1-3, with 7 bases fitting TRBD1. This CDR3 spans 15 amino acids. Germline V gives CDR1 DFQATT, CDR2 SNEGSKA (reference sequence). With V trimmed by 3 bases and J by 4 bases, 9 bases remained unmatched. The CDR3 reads CSASPNRGGGNTIYF. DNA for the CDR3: TGCAGTGCTAGTCCGAACAGGGGTGGAGGAAACACCATATATTTT.

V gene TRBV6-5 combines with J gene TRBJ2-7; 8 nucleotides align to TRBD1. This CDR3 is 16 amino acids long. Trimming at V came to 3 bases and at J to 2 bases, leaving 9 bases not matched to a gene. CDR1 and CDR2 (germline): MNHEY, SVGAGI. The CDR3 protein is CASSYSRDRNTYEQYF. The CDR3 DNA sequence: TGTGCCAGCAGTTATTCCAGGGACAGGAACACCTACGAGCAGTACTTC.

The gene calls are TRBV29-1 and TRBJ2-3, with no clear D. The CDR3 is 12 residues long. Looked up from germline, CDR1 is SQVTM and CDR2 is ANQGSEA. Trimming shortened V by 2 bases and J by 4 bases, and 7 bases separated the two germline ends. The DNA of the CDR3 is TGCAGCGTTGAAAACAACGCAGATACGCAGTATTTT. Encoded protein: CSVENNADTQYF.

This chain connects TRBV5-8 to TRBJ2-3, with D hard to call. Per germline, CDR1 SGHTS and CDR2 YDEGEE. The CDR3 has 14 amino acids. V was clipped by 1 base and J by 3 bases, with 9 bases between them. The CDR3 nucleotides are TGTGCCAGCAGCTTGTCCGGGCCAACAGATACGCAGTATTTT. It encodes CASSLSGPTDTQYF. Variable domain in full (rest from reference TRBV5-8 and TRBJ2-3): EAGVTQSPTHLIKTRGQQATLRCSPISGHTSVYWYQQALGLGLQFLLWYDEGEERNRGNFPPRFSGRQFPNYSSELNVNALELEDSALYLCASSLSGPTDTQYFGPGTRLTVL.

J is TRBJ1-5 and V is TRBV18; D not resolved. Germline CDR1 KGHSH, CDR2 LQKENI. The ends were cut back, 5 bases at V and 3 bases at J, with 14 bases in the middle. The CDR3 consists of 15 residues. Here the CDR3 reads CASSEGNWDNQPQHF. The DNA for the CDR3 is TGTGCCAGCTCAGAAGGAAATTGGGACAATCAGCCCCAGCATTTT.

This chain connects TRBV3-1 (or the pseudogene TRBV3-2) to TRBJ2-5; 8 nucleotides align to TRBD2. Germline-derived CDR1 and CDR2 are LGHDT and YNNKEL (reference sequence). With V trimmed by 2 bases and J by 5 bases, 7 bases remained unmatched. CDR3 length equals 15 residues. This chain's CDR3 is CASSQFTGGPETQYF. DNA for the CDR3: TGTGCCAGCAGCCAATTTACGGGGGGGCCGGAGACCCAGTACTTC.